A selection of T cell receptor beta chains follows, all from one sample in a study of blood T cell repertoires in COVID-19. Repertoires were generated with immunoSEQ multiplex PCR, while TCRdb's copy carries only in-frame clones and drops some. The table lists about 150,000 clones, 87% of them singletons. Sequencing was performed on peripheral blood. Source of these receptors: a woman aged 55-70 years with active or convalescent COVID-19. Both conserved end residues are part of each CDR3. The order of the fields is D gene, CDR3 length, V gene, J gene, clone size, CDR3 protein. D genes are given only for firm matches. Size is omitted from some rows. Given values are once, few, many or a class for expanded clones.

TRBD1,14,TRBV7-3,TRBJ1-1,-,CASSWTGGSAEAFF
-,14,TRBV19,TRBJ1-6,-,CASTDGGYNSPLHF
TRBD1,15,TRBV19,TRBJ1-5,-,CASSIGGQGNQPQHF
TRBD1,14,TRBV7-8,TRBJ2-1,-,CASSYGTGVFEQFF
-,13,TRBV5-1,TRBJ2-3,-,CASSLYLADTQYF
TRBD1,19,TRBV6-2/TRBV6-3,TRBJ1-2,-,CASSPAGTGKIQRGYGYTF
TRBD1,17,TRBV27,TRBJ1-6,-,CASSFGTGFASDSPLHF
-,15,TRBV7-6,TRBJ2-1,-,CASSLLDGGYNEQFF
TRBD1,14,TRBV6-5,TRBJ2-7,-,CASTDRVRNYEQYF
-,14,TRBV4-3,TRBJ1-4,-,CASSHGHTNEKLFF
TRBD2,16,TRBV5-1,TRBJ2-2,-,CASSSSAGGRSGELFF
-,16,TRBV19,TRBJ2-6,-,CASSIAGYSGANVLTF
-,15,TRBV29-1,TRBJ1-3,-,CSVEEGEGSGNTIYF
TRBD1,14,TRBV19,TRBJ1-1,-,CASSTGGSRTEAFF
TRBD1,15,TRBV6-1,TRBJ2-5,-,CASSEDRGFQETQYF
TRBD2,17,TRBV7-3,TRBJ2-1,few,CASSLTASGGSYNEQFF
-,16,TRBV7-9,TRBJ1-1,-,CASSSGTGLLNTEAFF
-,13,TRBV10-3,TRBJ1-2,-,CAISEELNYGYTF
-,14,TRBV19,TRBJ1-1,-,CASSPGHLNTEAFF
-,17,TRBV24-1,TRBJ2-7,-,CATSEPQGRIYSYEQYF
-,16,TRBV6-2/TRBV6-3,TRBJ2-2,-,CASSPPDRRDTGELFF
-,15,TRBV19,TRBJ1-2,-,CASSTGRPGVYGYTF
-,15,TRBV6-5,TRBJ1-6,-,CASRPTGPYNSPLHF
TRBD2,15,TRBV7-9,TRBJ2-5,-,CASSLAAGGLQTQYF
-,12,TRBV3-1/TRBV3-2,TRBJ1-1,-,CASSLQRTEAFF
TRBD1,18,TRBV7-6,TRBJ2-5,-,CASSLAPPGQGAGETQYF
-,17,TRBV19,TRBJ2-6,-,CASSNQGMSSGANVLTF
-,15,TRBV25-1,TRBJ1-5,-,CASSDSNQGNQPQHF
-,14,TRBV6-5,TRBJ1-2,-,CASSYSPGPYGYTF
TRBD2,16,TRBV5-1,TRBJ2-3,once,CASSLGSGALTDTQYF
-,15,TRBV10-3,TRBJ1-2,-,CAISDSRDTLYGYTF
TRBD1,14,TRBV19,TRBJ2-2,once,CASTKQGGTGELFF
-,15,TRBV6-5,TRBJ1-5,-,CASSYVDSLNQPQHF
-,11,TRBV20-1,TRBJ1-2,-,CSASDGDGYTF
TRBD2,18,TRBV18,TRBJ2-2,-,CASSPRPGTSGGAGELFF
-,16,TRBV5-4,TRBJ2-1,once,CAIQPPSAVNYNEQFF
-,15,TRBV7-2,TRBJ2-1,-,CASSLETGVNNEQFF
-,15,TRBV6-2/TRBV6-3,TRBJ1-3,-,CASSWKRSSGNTIYF
-,13,TRBV25-1,TRBJ1-1,-,CASSDPGIAEAFF
-,12,TRBV4-1,TRBJ2-1,-,CASSLQGFEQFF
-,14,TRBV7-9,TRBJ1-2,-,CASSPDSASYGYTF
TRBD2,16,TRBV9,TRBJ2-5,-,CASSGGSGGRRETQYF
-,14,TRBV7-2,TRBJ1-2,-,CASSLGGVDYGYTF
-,16,TRBV10-3,TRBJ2-3,-,CAISESLRSPTDTQYF
-,15,TRBV7-2,TRBJ1-3,few,CASSAYTGTGNTIYF
-,15,TRBV9,TRBJ1-3,-,CASSSGTNSGNTIYF
TRBD1,14,TRBV29-1,TRBJ1-1,-,CSVDYGQGTTEAFF
-,16,TRBV2,TRBJ1-5,-,CASSEYLGALRQPQHF
TRBD2,16,TRBV11-2,TRBJ2-2,-,CASSSYNGGGTGELFF
TRBD1,15,TRBV5-6,TRBJ2-5,-,CASSLGQGVQETQYF
TRBD1,15,TRBV5-1,TRBJ2-7,-,CASSWNPGQIYEQYF
TRBD2,15,TRBV7-2,TRBJ2-1,-,CASSVGLVSSNEQFF
-,14,TRBV7-2,TRBJ2-2,few,CASSPFSRAGELFF
-,14,TRBV9,TRBJ2-3,-,CASSVTARADTQYF
TRBD2,15,TRBV19,TRBJ2-1,-,CASSILAGTNNEQFF
TRBD2,13,TRBV12-3/TRBV12-4,TRBJ2-3,-,CASSRGVTDTQYF
-,15,TRBV9,TRBJ2-7,-,CASSELGGWTYEQYF
-,13,TRBV25-1,TRBJ1-1,-,CASRETENTEAFF
TRBD2,13,TRBV13,TRBJ2-5,once,CASSWRGEETQYF